This TCR beta chain was sequenced in a study of T cells in women clearing cervical HPV infection. Study details: Cases: HPV16-related CIN3 or worse on histology, 2 invasive cancers. Blood came at first lesion visit for cases, post-clearance for controls. Study observations and caveats: Timing of associations relative to infection is unclear; T-cell subsets were not isolated.

Comment on this clone: What it binds is not known. The read gets to within 3 residues of the CDR3 end, and the germline J gene fills in the rest.

Using immunoSEQ multiplex PCR, the repertoire was profiled, and TCRdb retains in-frame clones only, with some absent. Recorded for this sample: over 30,000 clones. The CDR3 is 14 residues long. Per the germline V gene, CDR1 is GTSNPN and CDR2 is SVGIG (reference sequence). The V and J ends lost 2 bases and 3 bases respectively, with 13 bases between them. This chain joins TRBV30 and TRBJ1-1; weak D call: TRBD1 (6 bases). Sequencing was done on a sample of blood buffy coat. The receptor comes from a woman between 18 and 75 years old with a cervical HPV16 infection that either progressed to CIN3+ or cleared (not recorded which). The covered CDR3 bases are TGTGCCTGGAGTAGCGGACAGCTATACACTGAA. Its translation is CAWSSGQLYTE. The full CDR3 reads CAWSSGQLYTEAFF.